This is a list of T cell receptor beta chains from one sample in a study of cytomegalovirus exposure and HLA in healthy donors. Sequencing used immunoSEQ multiplex PCR; TCRdb keeps in-frame clones, though not all of them. The sample has approximately 170,000 clones; about three quarters are singletons. The sequenced sample was PBMCs. The source is a female donor in good health and CMV-seronegative. CDR3s include the opening cysteine and the closing phenylalanine or tryptophan. The order of the fields is V gene, J gene, clone size, D gene, CDR3 protein, CDR3 DNA. The D gene is left open where the match is weak. Some rows mark clone size as missing; the rest say once, few, many or name a class of expanded clone.

V gene: TRBV7-9; J gene: TRBJ2-7; clone size: medium-sized; D gene: TRBD1; CDR3 protein: CASSRDSASYEQYF; CDR3 DNA: TGTGCCAGCAGCCGGGACAGCGCTTCCTACGAGCAGTACTTC
V gene: TRBV5-1; J gene: TRBJ2-7; clone size: -; D gene: TRBD2; CDR3 protein: CASSTIAGSSYEQYF; CDR3 DNA: TGCGCCAGCAGCACTATAGCGGGAAGCTCCTACGAGCAGTACTTC
V gene: TRBV5-1; J gene: TRBJ2-5; clone size: -; D gene: -; CDR3 protein: CASSPQLEETQYF; CDR3 DNA: TGCGCCAGCAGCCCGCAACTGGAAGAGACCCAGTACTTC
V gene: TRBV21-1; J gene: TRBJ2-7; clone size: -; D gene: -; CDR3 protein: CASRTPDRGIYEQYF; CDR3 DNA: TGTGCCAGCAGAACACCTGACAGGGGGATCTACGAGCAGTACTTC
V gene: TRBV27; J gene: TRBJ1-3; clone size: -; D gene: -; CDR3 protein: CASWPLDSPGNTIYF; CDR3 DNA: TGTGCCAGCTGGCCTCTGGACAGTCCTGGAAACACCATATATTTT
V gene: TRBV19; J gene: TRBJ2-3; clone size: -; D gene: TRBD2; CDR3 protein: CASDDSGGASTDTQYF; CDR3 DNA: TGTGCCAGTGACGATAGCGGGGGGGCTAGCACAGATACGCAGTATTTT
V gene: TRBV7-3; J gene: TRBJ1-3; clone size: -; D gene: -; CDR3 protein: CASSLSNSGNTIYF; CDR3 DNA: TGTGCCAGCAGCCTAAGTAATTCCGGAAACACCATATATTTT
V gene: TRBV5-1; J gene: TRBJ1-4; clone size: -; D gene: -; CDR3 protein: CASSWGGSGEKLFF; CDR3 DNA: TGCGCCAGCAGCTGGGGAGGGTCTGGTGAAAAACTGTTTTTT
V gene: TRBV2; J gene: TRBJ1-2; clone size: -; D gene: -; CDR3 protein: CASVLGTLNYGYTF; CDR3 DNA: TGTGCCAGTGTCCTCGGGACACTTAACTATGGCTACACCTTC
V gene: TRBV25-1; J gene: TRBJ1-3; clone size: many; D gene: -; CDR3 protein: CASSGKGVYQYGNTIYF; CDR3 DNA: TGTGCCAGCAGTGGGAAAGGGGTTTATCAGTACGGAAACACCATATATTTT
V gene: TRBV5-6; J gene: TRBJ2-2; clone size: -; D gene: TRBD1; CDR3 protein: CASSLDQGAKTGELFF; CDR3 DNA: TGTGCCAGCAGCTTGGATCAGGGGGCGAAAACCGGGGAGCTGTTTTTT
V gene: TRBV6-1; J gene: TRBJ2-7; clone size: -; D gene: TRBD1; CDR3 protein: CASSEAPQGASYEQYF; CDR3 DNA: TGTGCCAGCAGTGAAGCGCCCCAGGGGGCCTCCTACGAGCAGTACTTC
V gene: TRBV9; J gene: TRBJ2-7; clone size: -; D gene: TRBD2; CDR3 protein: CASSVSSSGTYEQYF; CDR3 DNA: TGTGCCAGCAGCGTATCGTCTAGCGGAACCTACGAGCAGTACTTC
V gene: TRBV7-9; J gene: TRBJ1-2; clone size: -; D gene: -; CDR3 protein: CASSSRTEGFGYTF; CDR3 DNA: TGTGCCAGCAGCTCCCGGACGGAGGGGTTTGGCTACACCTTC
V gene: TRBV2; J gene: TRBJ2-3; clone size: -; D gene: -; CDR3 protein: CASRMGRNTQYF; CDR3 DNA: TGTGCCAGCAGGATGGGCCGGAATACGCAGTATTTT
V gene: TRBV9; J gene: TRBJ1-3; clone size: once; D gene: TRBD1; CDR3 protein: CASSAKGGRGQAGNTIYF; CDR3 DNA: TGTGCCAGCAGCGCTAAAGGGGGGAGAGGACAGGCGGGAAACACCATATATTTT
V gene: TRBV7-9; J gene: TRBJ2-1; clone size: -; D gene: -; CDR3 protein: CASSLPRGAEWHNEQFF; CDR3 DNA: TGTGCCAGCAGCTTGCCCAGGGGGGCAGAGTGGCACAATGAGCAGTTCTTC
V gene: TRBV28; J gene: TRBJ2-1; clone size: -; D gene: TRBD2; CDR3 protein: CASTSITSGSNEQFF; CDR3 DNA: TGTGCCAGCACCAGCATAACTAGCGGGAGCAATGAGCAGTTCTTC
V gene: TRBV30; J gene: TRBJ2-7; clone size: -; D gene: -; CDR3 protein: CAWAGTAAYEQYF; CDR3 DNA: TGTGCCTGGGCCGGGACTGCCGCCTACGAGCAGTACTTC
V gene: TRBV5-4; J gene: TRBJ2-5; clone size: -; D gene: TRBD2; CDR3 protein: CASSLGLGPETQYF; CDR3 DNA: TGTGCCAGCAGCCTAGGACTAGGGCCAGAGACCCAGTACTTC
V gene: TRBV7-8; J gene: TRBJ2-2; clone size: -; D gene: TRBD2; CDR3 protein: CASSLGFRGSAGELFF; CDR3 DNA: TGTGCCAGCAGCTTGGGCTTTCGCGGGAGTGCCGGGGAGCTGTTTTTT
V gene: TRBV18; J gene: TRBJ2-7; clone size: -; D gene: TRBD1; CDR3 protein: CASSPQDRGHEQYF; CDR3 DNA: TGTGCCAGCTCACCCCAGGACAGGGGCCACGAGCAGTACTTC
V gene: TRBV10-3; J gene: TRBJ2-3; clone size: -; D gene: -; CDR3 protein: CAISDLTDTQYF; CDR3 DNA: TGTGCCATCAGTGACCTAACAGATACGCAGTATTTT
V gene: TRBV29-1; J gene: TRBJ2-1; clone size: -; D gene: TRBD1; CDR3 protein: CSVEDRAHNEQFF; CDR3 DNA: TGCAGCGTTGAGGACAGGGCCCACAATGAGCAGTTCTTC
V gene: TRBV7-6; J gene: TRBJ2-1; clone size: -; D gene: TRBD2; CDR3 protein: CASSFTGGPDEQFF; CDR3 DNA: TGTGCCAGCAGCTTTACGGGGGGGCCCGATGAGCAGTTCTTC
V gene: TRBV4-2; J gene: TRBJ2-3; clone size: -; D gene: TRBD2; CDR3 protein: CASSHPTRTSGGVDTQYF; CDR3 DNA: TGTGCCAGCAGCCACCCGACCCGGACTAGCGGGGGGGTGGATACGCAGTATTTT
V gene: TRBV27; J gene: TRBJ1-5; clone size: once; D gene: -; CDR3 protein: CASSLREGNQPQHF; CDR3 DNA: TGTGCCAGCAGTTTAAGGGAGGGCAATCAGCCCCAGCATTTT
V gene: TRBV14; J gene: TRBJ2-7; clone size: -; D gene: TRBD1; CDR3 protein: CASSQGPDRAQYF; CDR3 DNA: TGTGCCAGCAGCCAAGGCCCTGACAGGGCACAGTACTTC
V gene: TRBV29-1; J gene: TRBJ1-2; clone size: -; D gene: -; CDR3 protein: CSVEGQGNGYTF; CDR3 DNA: TGCAGCGTTGAAGGCCAGGGCAATGGCTACACCTTC
V gene: TRBV28; J gene: TRBJ2-6; clone size: -; D gene: -; CDR3 protein: CASGYLLGRGPSGANVLTF; CDR3 DNA: TGTGCCAGCGGATACCTCCTCGGCAGGGGCCCATCTGGGGCCAACGTCCTGACTTTC
V gene: TRBV28; J gene: TRBJ2-3; clone size: -; D gene: -; CDR3 protein: CASSVGGSRTDTQYF; CDR3 DNA: TGTGCCAGCAGCGTCGGAGGCTCCCGCACAGATACGCAGTATTTT
V gene: TRBV5-1; J gene: TRBJ2-1; clone size: -; D gene: TRBD2; CDR3 protein: CASSLAGGSLKEQFF; CDR3 DNA: TGCGCCAGCAGCTTAGCGGGGGGGTCGTTGAAGGAGCAGTTCTTC
V gene: TRBV4-1; J gene: TRBJ2-5; clone size: -; D gene: TRBD1; CDR3 protein: CASSQARDRGETQYF; CDR3 DNA: TGCGCCAGCAGCCAAGCCCGTGACAGGGGAGAGACCCAGTACTTC
V gene: TRBV18; J gene: TRBJ1-5; clone size: -; D gene: TRBD1; CDR3 protein: CASSPDRGGNQPQHF; CDR3 DNA: TGTGCCAGCTCACCAGACAGGGGAGGCAATCAGCCCCAGCATTTT
V gene: TRBV6-5; J gene: TRBJ2-7; clone size: once; D gene: TRBD1; CDR3 protein: CASSLRDRGFYKQYF; CDR3 DNA: TGTGCCAGCAGTCTCCGGGACAGGGGATTCTACAAGCAGTACTTC
V gene: TRBV7-2; J gene: TRBJ1-1; clone size: -; D gene: -; CDR3 protein: CASSFTDSEGVFTEAFF; CDR3 DNA: TGTGCCAGCAGCTTTACGGACAGTGAAGGTGTATTCACTGAAGCTTTCTTT
V gene: TRBV28; J gene: TRBJ2-7; clone size: -; D gene: TRBD2; CDR3 protein: CASSLPPLAGYYEQYF; CDR3 DNA: TGTGCCAGCAGTTTGCCCCCGCTAGCGGGATATTACGAGCAGTACTTC
V gene: TRBV6-5; J gene: TRBJ2-7; clone size: -; D gene: TRBD2; CDR3 protein: CASRRLADSSYEQYF; CDR3 DNA: TGTGCCAGCAGAAGACTAGCTGACAGCTCCTACGAGCAGTACTTC
V gene: TRBV2; J gene: TRBJ1-5; clone size: -; D gene: -; CDR3 protein: CASKGGGNSNQPQHF; CDR3 DNA: TGTGCCAGCAAGGGTGGGGGGAATAGCAATCAGCCCCAGCATTTT
V gene: TRBV6-4; J gene: TRBJ2-7; clone size: -; D gene: TRBD2; CDR3 protein: CASTGLAGLLSYEQYF; CDR3 DNA: TGTGCCAGCACGGGACTAGCGGGGCTGTTGTCCTACGAGCAGTACTTC
V gene: TRBV5-4; J gene: TRBJ2-1; clone size: -; D gene: -; CDR3 protein: CASSLAGGFGEQFF; CDR3 DNA: TGTGCCAGCAGCTTGGCCGGGGGTTTCGGTGAGCAGTTCTTC
V gene: TRBV4-2; J gene: TRBJ1-4; clone size: -; D gene: -; CDR3 protein: CASRETDATNEKLFF; CDR3 DNA: TGTGCCAGCAGGGAGACGGATGCAACTAATGAAAAACTGTTTTTT
V gene: TRBV4-2; J gene: TRBJ2-7; clone size: -; D gene: -; CDR3 protein: CASSQETRDYEQYF; CDR3 DNA: TGTGCCAGCAGCCAAGAAACGCGGGACTACGAGCAGTACTTC
V gene: TRBV25-1; J gene: TRBJ1-2; clone size: few; D gene: -; CDR3 protein: CASTPRTAVAEVDYGYTF; CDR3 DNA: TGTGCCAGCACTCCCCGGACCGCGGTTGCGGAGGTGGATTATGGCTACACCTTC
V gene: TRBV14; J gene: TRBJ1-6; clone size: -; D gene: -; CDR3 protein: CASSYGGSYNSPLHF; CDR3 DNA: TGTGCCAGCAGCTATGGGGGGTCCTATAATTCACCCCTCCACTTT
V gene: TRBV19; J gene: TRBJ2-4; clone size: -; D gene: TRBD2; CDR3 protein: CASSNSGTSGGAASKNIQYF; CDR3 DNA: TGTGCCAGTAGTAACTCCGGGACTAGCGGGGGGGCCGCGTCCAAAAACATTCAGTACTTC
V gene: TRBV7-9; J gene: TRBJ2-7; clone size: -; D gene: TRBD1; CDR3 protein: CASSYRDRGYEQYF; CDR3 DNA: TGTGCCAGCAGCTACCGGGACAGAGGCTACGAGCAGTACTTC